The rows below give T cell receptor beta chains drawn from one sample of a study of T cell changes during pregnancy in multiple sclerosis. Clones were sequenced by immunoSEQ multiplex PCR, and TCRdb holds only the in-frame ones, with some missing. This sample yields approximately 39,000 clones, of which about 90% are seen a single time; 0.57% belongs to the top ten. Material: CD4+ T cells from peripheral blood mononuclear cells, obtained in the second trimester of pregnancy. Receptor source: a female donor with multiple sclerosis, enrolled in a pregnancy study. Each CDR3 is given with its conserved first and last residue. A D gene is named only where the DNA matches it firmly. Not every row has a clone size; where given, it reads once, few, many or a size class.

V,size,J,D,DNA,CDR3
TRBV21-1,.,TRBJ1-1,.,TGTGCCAGCAGCAAACCGGGACAGGGTTATGAGGACACTGAAGCTTTCTTT,CASSKPGQGYEDTEAFF
TRBV2,.,TRBJ2-5,.,TGTGCCAGCAGTGGATTTACAGGGAATACGGCCCAGTACTTC,CASSGFTGNTAQYF
TRBV4-1,.,TRBJ2-1,TRBD2,TGCGCCAGCAGCCAAGGGACTAGCGGGAGTTACAATGAGCAGTTCTTC,CASSQGTSGSYNEQFF
TRBV9,.,TRBJ2-2,TRBD2,TGTGCCAGCAGCGTAGCGGGAGGGCCCGGGGAGCTGTTTTTT,CASSVAGGPGELFF
TRBV18,.,TRBJ2-1,.,TGTGCCAGCTCACCCGCCAGGGATAGTGAGCAGTTCTTC,CASSPARDSEQFF
TRBV2,.,TRBJ2-3,.,TGTGCCAGCATGGGACTGGGCACGCAGTATTTT,CASMGLGTQYF
TRBV29-1,.,TRBJ2-7,.,TGCAGCGCCACAGGGTCCGCCTACGAGCAGTACTTC,CSATGSAYEQYF
TRBV9,.,TRBJ2-7,.,TGTGCCAGCAGCGTCCGTAGCGGTCCCGATCTCTACGAGCAGTACTTC,CASSVRSGPDLYEQYF
TRBV7-9,.,TRBJ2-5,.,TGTGCCAGCAGCTTAAGGCAGGGACAAGAGACCCAGTACTTC,CASSLRQGQETQYF
TRBV6-1,.,TRBJ2-3,.,TGTGCCAGCAGTGTGGTAGCGGCGTCCACAGATACGCAGTATTTT,CASSVVAASTDTQYF
TRBV19,few,TRBJ2-1,.,TGTGCCAGTAGCGTAGCACAAGTGACCTACAATGAGCAGTTCTTC,CASSVAQVTYNEQFF
TRBV27,.,TRBJ1-2,.,TGTGCCAGCAGTTTAGCCCCCCAGGGAAACTATGGCTACACCTTC,CASSLAPQGNYGYTF
TRBV12-5,.,TRBJ2-7,TRBD1,TGTGCTAGTGGTTTCAGACAGGGAAGCCACGAGCAGTACTTC,CASGFRQGSHEQYF
TRBV27,few,TRBJ2-2,.,TGTGCCAGCAGCCCCTACGAGGGTTCGAACACCGGGGAGCTGTTTTTT,CASSPYEGSNTGELFF
TRBV7-9,.,TRBJ2-5,.,TGTGCCAGCAGCTCCCGGGGGACCCAGTACTTC,CASSSRGTQYF
TRBV7-9,.,TRBJ2-4,TRBD1,TGTGCCAGCAGCTTAAACCCAGGGGGACCGGGGAAAAACATTCAGTACTTC,CASSLNPGGPGKNIQYF
TRBV5-1,.,TRBJ2-1,.,TGCGCCAGCAGCCTGGGGTTACGGGAGCAGTTCTTC,CASSLGLREQFF
TRBV10-3,.,TRBJ1-1,TRBD1,TGTGCCATCAGCCCAGGGGGCGGAGGGACTGAAGCTTTCTTT,CAISPGGGGTEAFF
TRBV5-5,.,TRBJ2-1,TRBD2,TGTGCCAGCACCCCCGGAGGGCTTTTGTGGGGGGAGGGAAACTACAATGAGCAGTTCTTC,CASTPGGLLWGEGNYNEQFF
TRBV30,.,TRBJ1-1,.,TGTGCCTGGAGTAGCCGGGTGGACACTGAAGCTTTCTTT,CAWSSRVDTEAFF
TRBV18,once,TRBJ2-4,.,TGTGCCAGCTCGCCCGGGACTTCCTCGGCCAAAAACATTCAGTACTTC,CASSPGTSSAKNIQYF
TRBV18,.,TRBJ2-3,TRBD2,TGTGCCAGCTCACCAACACTAGCGGACACAGATACGCAGTATTTT,CASSPTLADTDTQYF